Listed here is a single TCR beta chain. Its target is not known. The sample is drawn from a study of radiation and T cells in renal cell carcinoma. Study-wide results and limits: Pretreatment tumor biopsies were lacking, so baseline clonotypes are unknown. From baseline, blood top tumor clonotypes peaked at 2 weeks post-radiation.

CDR3 size: 16 residues. CDR1 and CDR2 from the germline V gene are MNHNS and SASEGT. Trimming removed 3 bases from V and 2 bases from J; junction bases left unmatched: 6. Repertoires were generated with immunoSEQ multiplex PCR, while TCRdb's copy carries only in-frame clones and drops some. The sample yields approximately 51,000 clones, 83% seen once. Time point reported: baseline pretreatment blood. Stated treatment: 15 Gy SBRT to primary tumor, nephrectomy 4 weeks later. After SBRT, blood was collected at 2 and 4 weeks, plus baseline. The sequencing used blood, collected from a patient whose treatment included radiotherapy and nephrectomy. This TCR was recovered from a woman in her 70s with renal cell carcinoma. The genes are TRBV6-1 and TRBJ1-5; TRBD1 matches 8 bases. The CDR3 nucleotides are TGTGCCAGCAGTGAGCTTCCGGGACAGGGCAATCAGCCCCAGCATTTT. This sequence encodes CASSELPGQGNQPQHF.